These T cell receptor beta chains were read from a single sample in a study of control samples from healthy donors and cancer patients. Measured with immunoSEQ multiplex PCR; TCRdb has only the in-frame clones, and not every one. Of about 120,000 clones listed, over 80% were seen once; the top ten hold approximately 0.58%. Sequencing was done on a sample of PBMCs. The source is a man older than 75 with head and neck cancer. CDR3s leave out the opening cysteine and the closing phenylalanine or tryptophan. The order of the fields is J gene, CDR3 length, V gene, CDR3 protein.

j_call: TRBJ1-4; cdr3_length: 13; v_call: TRBV9; cdr3_aa: ASSFSGNPNEKLF
j_call: TRBJ2-1; cdr3_length: 11; v_call: TRBV14; cdr3_aa: ASSQGVYNEQF
j_call: TRBJ2-7; cdr3_length: 10; v_call: TRBV27; cdr3_aa: ASRRGTGEQY
j_call: TRBJ1-2; cdr3_length: 11; v_call: TRBV7-9; cdr3_aa: ASSLVGGDGYT
j_call: TRBJ1-1; cdr3_length: 10; v_call: TRBV29-1; cdr3_aa: SANGADTEAF
j_call: TRBJ2-1; cdr3_length: 14; v_call: TRBV18; cdr3_aa: ASSLWTSGNYNEQF
j_call: TRBJ1-2; cdr3_length: 13; v_call: TRBV25-1; cdr3_aa: ASSENVGRGHGYT
j_call: TRBJ1-4; cdr3_length: 15; v_call: TRBV30; cdr3_aa: AWSVGRGARLGEKLF
j_call: TRBJ1-5; cdr3_length: 10; v_call: TRBV6-6; cdr3_aa: ASSYLNQPQH
j_call: TRBJ2-1; cdr3_length: 11; v_call: TRBV5-1; cdr3_aa: ASSLDSNNEQF
j_call: TRBJ2-7; cdr3_length: 11; v_call: TRBV29-1; cdr3_aa: SPRGESSYEQY
j_call: TRBJ1-5; cdr3_length: 9; v_call: TRBV2; cdr3_aa: ASSDSQPQH
j_call: TRBJ1-6; cdr3_length: 13; v_call: TRBV30; cdr3_aa: AWSIGTGLNSPLH
j_call: TRBJ2-2; cdr3_length: 15; v_call: TRBV27; cdr3_aa: ASSFRPQGAWTGELF
j_call: TRBJ1-5; cdr3_length: 12; v_call: TRBV19; cdr3_aa: ASSTDISNQPQH
j_call: TRBJ2-7; cdr3_length: 13; v_call: TRBV3-1/TRBV3-2; cdr3_aa: ASSPDSRGSYEQY
j_call: TRBJ1-5; cdr3_length: 12; v_call: TRBV7-2; cdr3_aa: ASGRGGARQPQH
j_call: TRBJ1-1; cdr3_length: 14; v_call: TRBV5-1; cdr3_aa: ASSAQPGQMNTEAF
j_call: TRBJ2-3; cdr3_length: 11; v_call: TRBV29-1; cdr3_aa: SVETGRADTQY
j_call: TRBJ1-5; cdr3_length: 13; v_call: TRBV27; cdr3_aa: ASSGRWGVGQPQH